In its sample, the clone carrying this T cell receptor (beta chain) was seen once. The antigen remains unidentified. With a much larger clone just one base away, this may be a read error. Ophthalmopathy in the patients scored at least 3 on Clinical Activity Score and at least 4 on NOSPECS grade, lasting under 3 months. Uncontrolled infection, other autoimmune disease, pregnancy and lactation each barred patients from inclusion. Every diagnosis used clinical symptoms, serum thyroxine and TRAb, thyroid ultrasound and orbital computed tomography. The data are from a study of T cells in Graves' hyperthyroidism and ophthalmopathy. The V and J ends lost 2 bases and 3 bases, in that order; junction bases with no gene match: 12. This CDR3 region has 17 residues. Germline CDR1 and CDR2: MNHEY and SVGEGT. RNA transcripts served as the template for amplifying TCR beta CDR3 regions. The HTBI primer set was used in a first-round RT-PCR of the TCR CDR3. TCRdb reprocessed the multiplex PCR reads via MiXCR and lists one record per CDR3 protein. The sample consists of 500,000 to 750,000 distinct CDR3 sequences, approximately 15% of them appearing once.

Overall study results and limits: In validation, the model predicted ophthalmopathy. These predictions came a median around 5.9 months before onset.

The sequence was collected from a woman between 18 and 30 years old with Graves' ophthalmopathy. The rearrangement uses TRBV6-2 or TRBV6-3 and TRBJ2-5; 7 nucleotides line up with TRBD2. Input material: blood. For the CDR3, the DNA is TGTGCCAGCAGTTACCCGAGGCGCGGGAGAGGGAAAGAGACCCAGTACTTC. Amino acids: CASSYPRRGRGKETQYF.